The 9 T cell receptor beta chains reported below all come from one sample, sequenced in a study of T cell clonotyping in hematopoietic cell transplantation. Clones were sequenced by immunoSEQ multiplex PCR, and TCRdb holds only the in-frame ones, with some missing. The data show about 36,000 clones, 88% seen once. The sequencing sample was made of peripheral blood mononuclear cells. The receptors were sampled from a middle-aged woman in good health. Some clones in this sample may be carry-over from other donors' samples.

The J gene is TRBJ2-1, the V gene TRBV2; no clear D. The germline V gene has CDR1 SNHLY and CDR2 FYNNEI. V lost 4 bases and J 4 bases, leaving 5 bases between the germline ends. CDR3 size: 12 residues. The CDR3 DNA reads as TGTGCCAGCAGTGGGGGTTACAATGAGCAGTTCTTC. Translating it yields CASSGGYNEQFF.

In its sample, this clone was seen a few times. The genes are TRBV5-1 and TRBJ2-7, with D tentatively TRBD1 or TRBD2 (5 bases each). Deletions cut 3 bases from V and 2 bases from J, with 15 bases between. The CDR3 totals 15 residues. Per the germline V gene, CDR1 is SGHRS and CDR2 is YFSETQ. CDR3 residues: CASSSLGDGTYEQYF. The CDR3 region has the DNA TGCGCCAGCAGCTCACTGGGGGACGGGACCTACGAGCAGTACTTC.

The chain combines TRBV5-1 with TRBJ2-7; D remains ambiguous. CDR1 is SGHRS, CDR2 YFSETQ, per germline. The ends were cut back, 1 base at V and 5 bases at J, with 16 bases in the middle. The CDR3 runs 15 residues. CDR3 nucleotides: TGCGCCAGCAGCTTGTTCGGTTCTGCCGCGCACGAGCAGTACTTC. Its protein product is CASSLFGSAAHEQYF. The full variable domain, in which reference TRBV5-1 and TRBJ2-7 provide the parts outside the CDR3, is KAGVTQTPRYLIKTRGQQVTLSCSPISGHRSVSWYQQTPGQGLQFLFEYFSETQRNKGNFPGRFSGRQFSNSRSEMNVSTLELGDSALYLCASSLFGSAAHEQYFGPGTRLTVT.

The genes are TRBV27 and TRBJ1-2; tentatively, D is TRBD1 (6 bases). V was clipped by 0 bases and J by 4 bases, with 18 bases between them. This CDR3 region has 17 residues. Germline V CDR1 and CDR2: MNHEY, SMNVEV (reference sequence). CDR3 in DNA: TGTGCCAGCAGTTTATCCCGCCCGGGGGCCCAAGTCTATGGCTACACCTTC. This encodes CASSLSRPGAQVYGYTF.

This chain links TRBV25-1 with TRBJ2-1; D is uncertain. The CDR3 has 12 residues. The V and J ends lost 2 bases and 5 bases respectively, with 4 bases between them. The germline V gene has CDR1 MGHDK and CDR2 SYGVNS. CDR3 in amino acids: CASSETDNEQFF. Here the CDR3 DNA reads TGTGCCAGCAGTGAAACGGACAATGAGCAGTTCTTC.

This clone appeared once. J is TRBJ2-5 and V is TRBV5-1; 8 positions agree with TRBD1. Trimming removed 2 bases from V and 5 bases from J; junction bases left unmatched: 5. The CDR3 runs 14 residues. The V gene's germline CDR1 is SGHRS and CDR2 YFSETQ. The CDR3 region has the DNA TGCGCCAGCAGCTTCCAGGGGGCGGGGGAGACCCAGTACTTC. Translated, it gives CASSFQGAGETQYF.

The chain links TRBV28 to TRBJ2-7; D is unclear. Between the trimmed V and J ends, which lost 5 bases and 6 bases, there was a span of 8 bases. This CDR3 spans 11 amino acids. The germline CDR1 and CDR2 sequences are MDHEN and SYDVKM. CDR3: CASSAASEQYF. The DNA for the CDR3 is TGTGCCAGCAGTGCCGCTAGCGAGCAGTACTTC.

Only one count was recorded for this clone. The genes are TRBV5-1 and TRBJ1-2, with D possibly being TRBD1 (5 bases). The germline gives CDR1 SGHRS, CDR2 YFSETQ. This CDR3 is 14 amino acids long. V shed 4 bases and J shed 8 bases, with 18 bases lying between them. The CDR3 region is CASSLGQGLGGYTF. The DNA of the CDR3 is TGCGCCAGCAGCCTGGGTCAGGGTTTGGGGGGCTACACCTTC. Full variable domain (remainder filled in from reference TRBV5-1 and TRBJ1-2): KAGVTQTPRYLIKTRGQQVTLSCSPISGHRSVSWYQQTPGQGLQFLFEYFSETQRNKGNFPGRFSGRQFSNSRSEMNVSTLELGDSALYLCASSLGQGLGGYTFGSGTRLTVV.

V is TRBV10-3 and J is TRBJ2-5; the D is unclear. CDR3 length: 16 residues. Trimming left V 3 bases short and J 0 bases short, with 14 bases between. Germline V gene sequence: CDR1 ENHRY, CDR2 SYGVKD. This CDR3 reads CAISDEAAKYQETQYF. CDR3 nucleotides: TGTGCCATCAGTGATGAGGCAGCTAAATACCAAGAGACCCAGTACTTC.